This T cell receptor beta chain was profiled in a study of T cells in Graves' hyperthyroidism and ophthalmopathy. Germline-derived CDR1 and CDR2 are SNHLY and FYNNEI. Trimming removed 10 bases from V and 5 bases from J; junction bases left unmatched: 4. This CDR3 spans 11 amino acids. In its sample, this clonotype was seen many times. Amplification of TCR beta CDR3 regions used RNA as the template. First-round RT-PCR with HTBI primers amplified the TCR CDR3 region. One entry per CDR3 protein, called by TCRdb with MiXCR from the multiplex PCR reads. The sample lists roughly 640,000 distinct CDR3 sequences, approximately 16% occurring once.

The rearrangement joins TRBV2 to TRBJ2-7; 8 positions agree with TRBD2. Sequenced: blood. The receptor comes from a woman between 40 and 55 years old with Graves' ophthalmopathy. In nucleotides, the CDR3 is TGTGCCATCCAAGCGGGGGACGAGCAGTACTTC. Encoded protein: CAIQAGDEQYF.